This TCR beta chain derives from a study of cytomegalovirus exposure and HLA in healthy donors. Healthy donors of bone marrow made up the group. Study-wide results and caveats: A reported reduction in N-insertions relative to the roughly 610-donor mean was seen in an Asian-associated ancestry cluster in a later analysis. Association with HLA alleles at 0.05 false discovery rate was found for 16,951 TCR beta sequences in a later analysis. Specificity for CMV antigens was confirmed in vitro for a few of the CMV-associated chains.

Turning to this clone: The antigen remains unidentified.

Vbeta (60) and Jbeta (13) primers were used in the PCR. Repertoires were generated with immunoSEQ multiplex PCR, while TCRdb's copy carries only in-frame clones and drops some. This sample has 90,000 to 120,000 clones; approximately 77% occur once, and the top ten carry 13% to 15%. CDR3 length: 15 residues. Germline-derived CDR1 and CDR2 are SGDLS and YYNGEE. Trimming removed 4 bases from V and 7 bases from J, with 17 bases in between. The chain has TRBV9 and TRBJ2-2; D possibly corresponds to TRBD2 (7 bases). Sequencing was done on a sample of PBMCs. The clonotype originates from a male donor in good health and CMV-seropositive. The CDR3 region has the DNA TGTGCCAGCAGCCCCACGGGGGGCGCCGGCGGGGAGCTGTTTTTT. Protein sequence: CASSPTGGAGGELFF.